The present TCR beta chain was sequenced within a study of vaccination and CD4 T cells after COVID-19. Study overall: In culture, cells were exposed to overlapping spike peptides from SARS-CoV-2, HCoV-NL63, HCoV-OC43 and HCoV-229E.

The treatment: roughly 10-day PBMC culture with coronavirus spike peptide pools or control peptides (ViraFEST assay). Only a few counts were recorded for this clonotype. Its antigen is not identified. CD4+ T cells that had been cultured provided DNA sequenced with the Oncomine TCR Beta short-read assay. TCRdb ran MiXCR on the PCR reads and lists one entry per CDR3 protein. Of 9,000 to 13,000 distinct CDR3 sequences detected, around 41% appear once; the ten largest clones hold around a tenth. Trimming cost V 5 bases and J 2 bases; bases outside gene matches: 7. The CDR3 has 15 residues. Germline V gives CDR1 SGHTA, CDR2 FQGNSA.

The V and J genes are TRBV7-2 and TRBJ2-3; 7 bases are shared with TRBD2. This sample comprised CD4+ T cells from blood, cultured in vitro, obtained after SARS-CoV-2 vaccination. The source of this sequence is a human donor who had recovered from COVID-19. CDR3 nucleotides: TGTGCCAGCAGCCCCGGCGGGAGTATCACAGATACGCAGTATTTT. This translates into CASSPGGSITDTQYF.